Shown below are 22 T cell receptor beta chains from a single sample sequenced in a study of T cell clonotyping in hematopoietic cell transplantation. Data came from immunoSEQ multiplex PCR; TCRdb stores just in-frame clones and leaves some out. The sample holds around 19,000 clones, around 86% seen once. The time point is: recipient sample about 28 days before transplant, after cytoreduction. Sequenced material: peripheral blood mononuclear cells, taken before stem cell transplant. The receptor source for this set is a man over 45 with acute myeloid leukemia. Some clones in this sample may be carry-over from other donors' samples.

CDR3 sequence (DNA): TGTGCCAGCAGCTTAGCGGTCCTTGAATTAGGCAATGAGCAGTTCTTC. It is translated as CASSLAVLELGNEQFF. This sequence joins TRBV7-9 and TRBJ2-1; D remains ambiguous. V shed 0 bases and J shed 6 bases, with 15 bases lying between them. Germline V gives CDR1 SEHNR, CDR2 FQNEAQ (reference sequence). CDR3 length: 16 amino acids. The entire variable domain, with the rest obtained from reference TRBV7-9 and TRBJ2-1, is as follows: DTGVSQNPRHKITKRGQNVTFRCDPISEHNRLYWYRQTLGQGPEFLTYFQNEAQLEKSRLLSDRFSAERPKGSFSTLEIQRTEQGDSAMYLCASSLAVLELGNEQFFGPGTRLTVL.

In DNA, the CDR3 is TGTGCCAGCAGCTTAGTGGGTGGAGGGGACACTGAAGCTTTCTTT. Its protein is CASSLVGGGDTEAFF. The chain has TRBV7-2 and TRBJ1-1; D possibly corresponds to TRBD1 (5 bases). The length of the CDR3 is 15 residues. V lost 1 base and J 3 bases, leaving 12 bases between the germline ends. Germline V gene lookup returns CDR1 SGHTA and CDR2 FQGNSA.

This chain joins TRBV11-3 and TRBJ1-4; TRBD1 is a possible D gene (5 bases). Germline V gene data show CDR1 as SGHNT and CDR2 as YENEEA. CDR3 length: 15 residues. V gave up 5 bases and J gave up 5 bases, with 15 bases separating them. CDR3 in amino acids: CASSAAGTANEKLFF. CDR3 DNA sequence: TGTGCCAGCAGCGCCGCCGGGACGGCGAATGAAAAACTGTTTTTT.

J is TRBJ2-1 and V is TRBV9; 7 bases fit TRBD2. Per the germline V gene, CDR1 is SGDLS and CDR2 is YYNGEE. Losses at the gene ends were 7 bases for V and 4 bases for J; bases not matched to a gene: 8. The CDR3 is 14 amino acids. The chain's CDR3 is CASGGGLGYNEQFF. CDR3 nucleotide sequence: TGTGCCAGCGGGGGGGGGTTAGGGTACAATGAGCAGTTCTTC.

This chain connects TRBV7-2 to TRBJ2-5, with D unresolved. CDR1 and CDR2 from the germline V gene are SGHTA and FQGNSA. Trimming cost V 5 bases and J 9 bases, with 16 bases left between them. The length of the CDR3 is 13 residues. CDR3: CASSPTWGRAQYF. DNA of the CDR3: TGTGCCAGCAGCCCGACGTGGGGTCGGGCCCAGTACTTC. The variable domain in full, completed from reference TRBV7-2 and TRBJ2-5, reads GAGVSQSPSNKVTEKGKDVELRCDPISGHTALYWYRQSLGQGLEFLIYFQGNSAPDKSGLPSDRFSAERTGGSVSTLTIQRTQQEDSAVYLCASSPTWGRAQYFGPGTRLLVL.

This clone has just one count. The chain is built from TRBV29-1 and TRBJ2-5; TRBD2 agrees at 15 bases. V lost 5 bases and J lost 2; bases outside the gene matches: 9. The CDR3 runs to 17 residues. The germline gives CDR1 SQVTM, CDR2 ANQGSEA. The CDR3 nucleotides read TGCAGCGTTCGCGGGACTAGCGGGGGGCAGGGTCAAGAGACCCAGTACTTC. Translating it yields CSVRGTSGGQGQETQYF.

About this clone: At the DNA level, this CDR3 is encoded by other sequences in the same sample as well. The chain has TRBV9 and TRBJ2-3, with TRBD2 matching 11 bases. The germline V gene encodes CDR1 SGDLS and CDR2 YYNGEE. The CDR3 is 15 amino acids. V shed 4 bases, J shed 3 bases, and the junction held 4 bases outside the gene matches. The CDR3 nucleotides read TGTGCCAGCAGCTTCACTAGCGGGGGTACAGATACGCAGTATTTT. Translated, it gives CASSFTSGGTDTQYF.

V is TRBV6-1 and J is TRBJ1-6, with D uncertain. Trimming removed 2 bases from V and 9 bases from J, with 8 bases in between. This CDR3 comprises 13 residues. Germline V lookup: CDR1 MNHNS, CDR2 SASEGT. CDR3 bases: TGTGCCAGCAGTGAAACCGGAACTTCACCCCTCCACTTT. Its translation: CASSETGTSPLHF.

This chain links TRBV18 with TRBJ2-5; no definite D call. The V gene's germline CDR1 is KGHSH and CDR2 LQKENI. V lost 2 bases, J lost 0 bases, and 4 bases lay in between. This CDR3 has 13 residues. The CDR3 region has the DNA TGTGCCAGCTCACCAGGTTACCAAGAGACCCAGTACTTC. This translates into CASSPGYQETQYF.

The chain recombines TRBV19 with TRBJ2-1, with D possibly TRBD1 on 6 matching bases. The V gene's germline CDR1 is LNHDA and CDR2 SQIVND (reference sequence). Trimming stripped 4 bases from V and 7 bases from J, with 17 bases between. The CDR3 loop spans 15 amino acids. The CDR3 loop reads CASSTRGSRGNEQFF. The CDR3 bases are TGTGCCAGTAGTACGAGGGGGTCCCGAGGGAATGAGCAGTTCTTC.

This clone was observed once. The chain recombines TRBV19 with TRBJ2-7, with TRBD1 identical over 7 bases. CDR1 and CDR2 (germline): LNHDA, SQIVND (reference sequence). Unmatched junction bases numbered 5, after V lost 6 bases and J lost 3 bases. The CDR3 sequence is 13 residues long. The chain's CDR3 is CASSKTGFYEQYF. CDR3 bases: TGTGCCAGTAGCAAGACAGGGTTCTACGAGCAGTACTTC.

V is TRBV28 and J is TRBJ1-2; D unresolved. The V gene's germline CDR1 is MDHEN and CDR2 SYDVKM. The CDR3 has 12 residues. Trimming removed 6 bases at V and 6 bases at J, with 11 bases between. The CDR3 bases are TGTGCCAGCAGCCCCGGGTATCATGGCTACACCTTC. Its protein is CASSPGYHGYTF.

This clone was picked up a small number of times. The chain uses TRBV21-1 and TRBJ1-2; TRBD1 was called by the table and not checked on the DNA. TRBV21-1 is described as a pseudogene. There are 14 residues in the CDR3. CDR3: CASSKVRGRAGYTF. The CDR3 DNA reads TGTGCCAGCAGCAAAGTGAGGGGGCGGGCGGGCTACACCTTC.

V and J are TRBV19 and TRBJ2-4; D unclear. Trimming pared 4 bases from V and 2 bases from J, leaving 9 bases between. The CDR3 spans 14 residues. The germline V gene encodes CDR1 LNHDA and CDR2 SQIVND (reference sequence). CDR3: CASSTLLTKNIQYF. The CDR3, as DNA: TGTGCCAGTAGTACTCTACTAACCAAAAACATTCAGTACTTC.

The chain couples TRBV19 to TRBJ1-2; no reliable D call. Germline V gene data show CDR1 as LNHDA and CDR2 as SQIVND (reference sequence). The CDR3 consists of 13 residues. Trimming pared 3 bases from V and 7 bases from J, leaving 12 bases between. CDR3 loop: CASSIPGFSGYTF. The CDR3 DNA follows: TGTGCCAGTAGTATCCCCGGGTTCAGTGGCTACACCTTC.

This chain connects TRBV7-8 to TRBJ2-7; possibly TRBD1 for D (6 bases). V was pared by 5 bases and J by 2 bases, with 16 bases between. Germline V gives CDR1 SGHVS, CDR2 FQNEAQ. The CDR3 covers 15 residues. CDR3 sequence: CASSAEQGTAYEQYF. The CDR3 DNA reads TGTGCCAGCAGCGCAGAACAGGGAACAGCCTACGAGCAGTACTTC.

The rearrangement links TRBV19 to TRBJ1-1; D perhaps matches TRBD1 (5 bases). The CDR3 runs 12 residues. Germline lookup yields CDR1 LNHDA and CDR2 SQIVND (reference sequence). V gave up 5 bases and J gave up 6 bases, with 10 bases separating them. The CDR3, as DNA: TGTGCCAGTAGTCATAGGGGATCTGAAGCTTTCTTT. It codes for CASSHRGSEAFF.

The genes are TRBV4-3 and TRBJ2-1, with unresolved D. Per the germline V gene, CDR1 is LGHNA and CDR2 is YSLEER. V gave up 1 base and J gave up 4 bases, with 8 bases separating them. The CDR3 totals 14 residues. The CDR3 nucleotides are TGCGCCAGCAGCCAAGGGTTCGAATACAATGAGCAGTTCTTC. Protein sequence: CASSQGFEYNEQFF.

The gene calls are TRBV7-6 and TRBJ1-1; 8 nucleotides match TRBD1. Germline-derived CDR1 and CDR2 are SGHVS and FNYEAQ. V lost 4 bases, J lost 1 base, and 2 bases stayed unmatched. This CDR3 region has 14 residues. CDR3: CASSSGTGNTEAFF. Written as DNA, the CDR3 is TGTGCCAGCAGCTCTGGGACAGGGAACACTGAAGCTTTCTTT.

The V gene is TRBV6-5, the J gene TRBJ2-6, with D unclear. V lost 6 bases, J lost 1 base, and 10 bases lay in between. There are 15 residues in the CDR3. The germline V gene encodes CDR1 MNHEY and CDR2 SVGAGI. The CDR3: CASSPHGSGANVLTF. The CDR3 region has the DNA TGTGCCAGCAGCCCTCACGGATCTGGGGCCAACGTCCTGACTTTC.

This clone appeared a few times. The chain couples TRBV9 to TRBJ2-7; the D call may be TRBD1 or TRBD2 (5 bases each). CDR3 length: 13 amino acids. The germline gives CDR1 SGDLS, CDR2 YYNGEE. The V end was cut by 0 bases, the J end by 11 bases, with 15 bases between. Here the CDR3 DNA reads TGTGCCAGCAGCGTAGGGGTGGGGGAGCAGGAGTACTTC. It encodes CASSVGVGEQEYF.

This clone showed up just a few times. The sample contains more than one DNA sequence encoding this CDR3. The V call is TRBV9, the J call TRBJ2-2; D is undetermined. Trimming pared 0 bases from V and 5 bases from J, leaving 14 bases between. Germline CDR1 SGDLS, CDR2 YYNGEE. This CDR3 has 16 amino acids. In nucleotides, the CDR3 is TGTGCCAGCAGCGTAGGGGCGGATAGTCGAACCGGGGAGCTGTTTTTT. Translated, it gives CASSVGADSRTGELFF.